This T cell receptor beta chain stems from a study of technical replicates of blood from several donors. TCRdb's copy holds only in-frame clones and misses some; the assay was immunoSEQ multiplex PCR. The sample consists of some 74,000 clones, less than 98% of them appearing once. This clone was seen once. CDR3 size: 16 residues. V was clipped by 4 bases and J by 3 bases; unmatched bases: 10. CDR1 is MGHRA and CDR2 is YSYEKL in the germline V gene. V gene TRBV4-1 combines with J gene TRBJ2-3; 7 nucleotides align to TRBD2. The sample was T cells isolated from PBMCs. This TCR was recovered from a human donor in good health. CDR3 DNA: TGCGCCAGCAGCCTTTATGCGGGAGTGGGAACAGATACGCAGTATTTT. Translation gives CASSLYAGVGTDTQYF.